This passage covers 27 T cell receptor beta chains from one sample sequenced in a study of blood T cell repertoires in COVID-19. Clones were read by immunoSEQ multiplex PCR, and TCRdb kept only the in-frame ones, dropping some. The sample consists of 300,000 to 400,000 clones, roughly 90% of them appearing once. Material for sequencing was peripheral blood. The receptors stem from a woman in her seventies with COVID-19, enrolled during active disease.

The chain couples TRBV19 to TRBJ1-3; TRBD1 matches at 8 bases. Germline CDR1 is LNHDA and CDR2 is SQIVND (reference sequence). This CDR3 comprises 15 residues. J was trimmed by 4 bases and V by 1 base; bases with no gene match: 3. The CDR3 reads CASSIVRTGGNTIYF. CDR3 nucleotides: TGTGCCAGTAGTATAGTTCGGACAGGGGGAAACACCATATATTTT.

This sequence joins TRBV7-3 and TRBJ2-1; a possible D gene is TRBD1 (6 bases). Per germline, CDR1 SGHTA and CDR2 FQGTGA. Trimming removed 9 bases at V and 5 bases at J, with 17 bases between. CDR3 length: 14 amino acids. Here the CDR3 DNA reads TGTGCCAGTTCTACAGGGTGGGAAAACAATGAGCAGTTCTTC. Translating gives CASSTGWENNEQFF.

This chain uses TRBV28 with TRBJ2-7; 9 bases match TRBD1. The CDR3 sequence is 15 residues long. V shed 5 bases, J shed 2 bases, and the junction held 7 bases outside the gene matches. From germline, CDR1 is MDHEN and CDR2 SYDVKM. The CDR3 here is CASSRVTGGTYEQYF. CDR3 nucleotide sequence: TGTGCCAGCAGTAGGGTGACAGGGGGAACCTACGAGCAGTACTTC. Complete variable domain (other parts from reference TRBV28 and TRBJ2-7): DVKVTQSSRYLVKRTGEKVFLECVQDMDHENMFWYRQDPGLGLRLIYFSYDVKMKEKGDIPEGYSVSREKKERFSLILESASTNQTSMYLCASSRVTGGTYEQYFGPGTRLTVT.

The rearrangement joins TRBV2 to TRBJ2-7; weak D call: TRBD2 (5 bases). Germline assignment: CDR1 SNHLY and CDR2 FYNNEI. The length of the CDR3 is 15 residues. The V and J ends lost 6 bases and 0 bases respectively, with 15 bases between them. The CDR3 here is CASRLDSQSSYEQYF. The CDR3 nucleotides read TGTGCCAGCAGATTGGACTCACAGAGCTCCTACGAGCAGTACTTC.

The chain recombines TRBV6-1 with TRBJ1-2; D is unclear. This CDR3 spans 15 amino acids. Trimming shortened V by 1 base and J by 0 bases, and 9 bases separated the two germline ends. Germline-derived CDR1 and CDR2 are MNHNS and SASEGT. For the CDR3, the DNA is TGTGCCAGCAGTGAAGGTCCAGGAACTAACTATGGCTACACCTTC. Its protein product is CASSEGPGTNYGYTF.

This clone was counted a single time. This sequence joins TRBV10-1 and TRBJ2-3; D gene unclear. The CDR3 consists of 16 residues. Germline V gene lookup returns CDR1 WNHNN and CDR2 SYGVQD (reference sequence). V lost 3 bases to trimming and J lost 1 base, with 14 bases between them. CDR3 residues: CASSDMPGLGTDTQYF. In DNA, the CDR3 is TGCGCCAGCAGTGACATGCCCGGGTTAGGCACAGATACGCAGTATTTT.

J is TRBJ1-3 and V is TRBV5-1, with D uncertain. Trimming took off 3 bases at V and 2 bases at J, with 12 bases between the two ends. Germline CDR1 reads SGHRS; CDR2 reads YFSETQ. CDR3 length: 15 residues. Written as DNA, the CDR3 is TGCGCCAGCAGCTGGTCTGGGGAGACTGGAAACACCATATATTTT. It specifies CASSWSGETGNTIYF.

This chain connects TRBV27 to TRBJ1-2, with 7 bases identical to TRBD1. With V trimmed by 4 bases and J by 3 bases, 8 bases remained unmatched. This CDR3 contains 15 residues. CDR1 MNHEY and CDR2 SMNVEV come from the germline V gene (reference sequence). The CDR3 is CASSYRGNGDYGYTF. CDR3 nucleotides: TGTGCCAGCAGTTACAGGGGAAATGGGGACTATGGCTACACCTTC.

CDR3 sequence: CASSEGRTALTQYF. The CDR3 DNA sequence: TGTGCCAGCAGCGAAGGAAGGACAGCGTTGACCCAGTACTTC. The chain employs TRBV5-6 and TRBJ2-5; D is perhaps TRBD1 (6 bases). This CDR3 is 14 amino acids long. V was trimmed by 4 bases and J by 7 bases, leaving 17 bases between them. Germline V gene sequence: CDR1 SGHDT, CDR2 YYEEEE. Full variable domain (missing parts from reference TRBV5-6 and TRBJ2-5): DAGVTQSPTHLIKTRGQQVTLRCSPKSGHDTVSWYQQALGQGPQFIFQYYEEEERQRGNFPDRFSGHQFPNYSSELNVNALLLGDSALYLCASSEGRTALTQYFGPGTRLLVL.

This chain connects TRBV9 to TRBJ2-5, with 11 nucleotides matching TRBD1. Germline lookup yields CDR1 SGDLS and CDR2 YYNGEE. This CDR3 has 15 residues. Losses at the gene ends were 0 bases for V and 4 bases for J; bases not matched to a gene: 2. For the CDR3, the DNA is TGTGCCAGCAGCGTAGCCGGGACAGGGGGAGAGACCCAGTACTTC. This encodes CASSVAGTGGETQYF.

The chain recombines TRBV7-9 with TRBJ1-4; D not resolved. This CDR3 has 15 amino acids. Per germline, CDR1 SEHNR and CDR2 FQNEAQ (reference sequence). V was pared by 1 base and J by 5 bases, with 11 bases between. CDR3 sequence reads: CASSLEGRSNEKLFF. The CDR3 DNA is TGTGCCAGCAGCTTAGAAGGGAGATCAAATGAAAAACTGTTTTTT.

This chain links TRBV5-1 with TRBJ1-6; 8 bases fit TRBD1. V shed 4 bases, J shed 6 bases, and the junction held 12 bases outside the gene matches. CDR1 and CDR2 from the germline V gene are SGHRS and YFSETQ. This CDR3 is built from 17 residues. The chain's CDR3 is CASSLGPGTGSNSPLHF. CDR3 nucleotides: TGCGCCAGCAGCCTTGGCCCAGGGACAGGTTCTAATTCACCCCTCCACTTT.

The chain employs TRBV6-5 and TRBJ1-1; D not certain. Trimming took 0 bases from V and 6 from J, leaving 11 bases between them. This CDR3 has 14 amino acids. Germline V gene lookup returns CDR1 MNHEY and CDR2 SVGAGI. CDR3 in amino acids: CASSYSLEAPEAFF. The CDR3 DNA follows: TGTGCCAGCAGTTACTCGTTGGAGGCGCCTGAAGCTTTCTTT.

V usage is TRBV20-1 and J usage is TRBJ1-1, with D perhaps TRBD1 (5 bases). Germline V gene sequence: CDR1 DFQATT, CDR2 SNEGSKA (reference sequence). The CDR3 loop spans 14 amino acids. The V end lost 3 bases, the J end lost 4 bases, and 15 bases lay between the germline ends. DNA for the CDR3: TGCAGTGCTAGTCCCCGGGGGGGGTCCACTGAAGCTTTCTTT. This encodes CSASPRGGSTEAFF.

This sequence joins TRBV30 and TRBJ1-1; the D gene is possibly TRBD1 (6 bases). The CDR3 covers 15 residues. V was pared by 3 bases and J by 2 bases, with 16 bases between. The germline gives CDR1 GTSNPN, CDR2 SVGIG (reference sequence). The DNA for the CDR3 is TGTGCCTGGAGCCGAGGTACAGGGATAAACACTGAAGCTTTCTTT. It translates to CAWSRGTGINTEAFF. The full variable domain, in which reference TRBV30 and TRBJ1-1 provide the parts outside the CDR3, is SQTIHQWPATLVQPVGSPLSLECTVEGTSNPNLYWYRQAAGRGLQLLFYSVGIGQISSEVPQNLSASRPQDRQFILSSKKLLLSDSGFYLCAWSRGTGINTEAFFGQGTRLTVV.

CDR3: CASSRGGAIDTQYF. CDR3 coding DNA: TGTGCCAGCAGCCGCGGGGGGGCCATAGATACGCAGTATTTT. The chain couples TRBV6-2 or TRBV6-3 to TRBJ2-3, with 9 positions matching TRBD2. CDR3 length: 14 amino acids. The V segment lost 6 bases and the J segment 5 bases; nucleotides outside the gene matches: 6. The germline V gene has CDR1 MNHEY and CDR2 SVGEGT.

The V and J genes are TRBV5-1 and TRBJ1-3; TRBD1 agrees at 7 bases. The germline CDR1 and CDR2 sequences are SGHRS and YFSETQ. Trimming cost V 0 bases and J 5 bases; bases outside gene matches: 2. The CDR3 length is 14 residues. The CDR3 nucleotides are TGCGCCAGCAGCTTGGGACAGGGCAGAAACACCATATATTTT. Encoded protein: CASSLGQGRNTIYF.

This chain connects TRBV19 to TRBJ1-2, with 7 positions matching TRBD1. CDR3 length: 14 residues. V shed 5 bases, J shed 4 bases, and the junction held 7 bases outside the gene matches. The germline gives CDR1 LNHDA, CDR2 SQIVND (reference sequence). The CDR3 reads CASSAGQRPYGYTF. The CDR3 region has the DNA TGTGCCAGTAGTGCGGGACAGCGTCCCTATGGCTACACCTTC.

This chain uses TRBV5-8 with TRBJ2-7, with TRBD1 as a possible D gene (5 bases). CDR3 size: 14 residues. V was shortened by 0 bases and J by 5 bases, with 12 bases between the two germline ends. The germline gives CDR1 SGHTS, CDR2 YDEGEE. The DNA for the CDR3 is TGTGCCAGCAGCTTGGGCCAGGGATCGGACGAGCAGTACTTC. Its translation is CASSLGQGSDEQYF.

The rearrangement joins TRBV7-9 to TRBJ2-7; no clear D gene. The CDR3 has 12 residues. The germline gives CDR1 SEHNR, CDR2 FQNEAQ (reference sequence). V was pared by 5 bases and J by 2 bases, with 7 bases between. The CDR3 loop reads CASSADTYEQYF. The DNA for the CDR3 is TGTGCCAGCAGCGCCGACACCTACGAGCAGTACTTC.

Concerning this clone: The identical CDR3 is also encoded by other nucleotide sequences in the sample. The rearrangement links TRBV12-3 or TRBV12-4 to TRBJ2-7; 7 bases are a match to TRBD2. J was trimmed by 6 bases and V by 1 base; bases with no gene match: 0. This CDR3 has 12 residues. This chain's CDR3 is CASSLGGGEQYF. CDR3 DNA sequence: TGTGCCAGCAGTTTAGGGGGGGGCGAGCAGTACTTC.

V usage is TRBV5-6 and J usage is TRBJ1-2; 7 bases fit TRBD1. Germline CDR1 reads SGHDT; CDR2 reads YYEEEE. V lost 0 bases and J lost 8; bases outside the gene matches: 4. The CDR3 length is 13 residues. This CDR3 is CASSLEQGKGYTF. The DNA of the CDR3 is TGTGCCAGCAGCTTGGAACAGGGGAAAGGCTACACCTTC.

V is TRBV18 and J is TRBJ1-1, with unresolved D. The germline gives CDR1 KGHSH, CDR2 LQKENI. The CDR3 length is 15 residues. V was clipped by 0 bases and J by 3 bases, with 11 bases between them. The CDR3 region is CASSPPIGRDTEAFF. CDR3 in DNA: TGTGCCAGCTCACCACCGATTGGGAGGGACACTGAAGCTTTCTTT.

CDR3 sequence: CASSLAMGATDTQYF. DNA of the CDR3: TGCGCCAGCAGCTTGGCCATGGGGGCTACAGATACGCAGTATTTT. The gene calls are TRBV5-1 and TRBJ2-3, with D perhaps matching TRBD1 (6 bases). The V end was cut by 0 bases, the J end by 3 bases, with 11 bases between. The CDR3 extends over 15 amino acids. Germline CDR1 reads SGHRS; CDR2 reads YFSETQ.

The rearrangement joins TRBV9 to TRBJ1-1; D gene unclear. The germline CDR1 and CDR2 sequences are SGDLS and YYNGEE. The CDR3 sequence is 14 residues long. Trimming left V 0 bases short and J 2 bases short, with 8 bases between. The CDR3 DNA is TGTGCCAGCAGCGTAGGACCACTAAACACTGAAGCTTTCTTT. Protein: CASSVGPLNTEAFF.

Worth noting for this clone: Other DNA sequences within the sample encode an identical CDR3. This rearrangement joins TRBV5-4 to TRBJ1-1, with 7 bases identical to TRBD1. CDR1 is SGHNT and CDR2 is YYREEE in the germline V gene (reference sequence). This CDR3 is built from 14 residues. The junction had 4 bases not matched to a gene; V was cut back by 4 bases and J by 1 base. The DNA of the CDR3 is TGTGCCAGCAGCCGGAGGGACAGGAACACTGAAGCTTTCTTT. Translated, it gives CASSRRDRNTEAFF.

The chain carries TRBV24-1 and TRBJ1-2; maybe TRBD1 (6 bases). V lost 8 bases, J lost 4 bases, and 10 bases lay in between. CDR3 length: 12 amino acids. Germline V gene data show CDR1 as KGHDR and CDR2 as SFDVKD. The CDR3 protein is CATTGDGYGYTF. The CDR3 coding sequence is TGTGCCACCACAGGGGACGGCTATGGCTACACCTTC.